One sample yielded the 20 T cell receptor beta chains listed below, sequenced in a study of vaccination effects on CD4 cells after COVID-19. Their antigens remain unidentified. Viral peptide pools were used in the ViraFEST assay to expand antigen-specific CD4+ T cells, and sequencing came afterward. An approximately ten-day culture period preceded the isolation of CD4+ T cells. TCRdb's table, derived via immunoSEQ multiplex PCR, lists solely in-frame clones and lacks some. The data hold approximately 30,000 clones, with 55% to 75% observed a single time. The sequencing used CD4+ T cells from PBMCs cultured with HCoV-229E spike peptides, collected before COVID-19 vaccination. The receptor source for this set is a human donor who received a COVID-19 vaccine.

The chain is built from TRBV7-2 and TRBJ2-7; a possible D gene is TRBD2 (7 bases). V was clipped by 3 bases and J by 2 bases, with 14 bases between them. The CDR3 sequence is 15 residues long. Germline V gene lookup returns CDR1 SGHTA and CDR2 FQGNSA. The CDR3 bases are TGTGCCAGCAGCTTTTTTGGGGGGGCCGCCTACGAGCAGTACTTC. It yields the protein CASSFFGGAAYEQYF.

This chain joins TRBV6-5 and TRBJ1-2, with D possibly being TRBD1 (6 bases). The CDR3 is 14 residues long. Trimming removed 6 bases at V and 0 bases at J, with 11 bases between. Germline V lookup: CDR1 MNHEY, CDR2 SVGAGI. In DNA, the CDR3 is TGTGCCAGCAGGAACAGGGTAGCTAACTATGGCTACACCTTC. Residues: CASRNRVANYGYTF.

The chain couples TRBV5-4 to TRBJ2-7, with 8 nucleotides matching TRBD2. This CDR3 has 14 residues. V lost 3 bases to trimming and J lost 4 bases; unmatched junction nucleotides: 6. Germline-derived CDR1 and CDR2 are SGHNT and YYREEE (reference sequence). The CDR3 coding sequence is TGTGCCAGCAGCTCCAAAGCGGGAGATTACGAGCAGTACTTC. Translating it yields CASSSKAGDYEQYF.

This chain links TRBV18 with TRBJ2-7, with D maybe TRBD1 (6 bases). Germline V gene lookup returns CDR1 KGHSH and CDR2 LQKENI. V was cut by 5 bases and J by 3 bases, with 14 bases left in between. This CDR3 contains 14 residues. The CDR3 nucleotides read TGTGCCAGCTCAACACAGGACAGCGGCTACGAGCAGTACTTC. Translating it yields CASSTQDSGYEQYF.

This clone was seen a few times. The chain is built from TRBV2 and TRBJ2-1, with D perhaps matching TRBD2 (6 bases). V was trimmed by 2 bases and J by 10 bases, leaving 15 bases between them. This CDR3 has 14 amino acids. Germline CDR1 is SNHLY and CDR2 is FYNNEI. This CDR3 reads CASSERRGSGEQFF. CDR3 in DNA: TGTGCCAGCAGTGAAAGGAGGGGCTCGGGCGAGCAGTTCTTC.

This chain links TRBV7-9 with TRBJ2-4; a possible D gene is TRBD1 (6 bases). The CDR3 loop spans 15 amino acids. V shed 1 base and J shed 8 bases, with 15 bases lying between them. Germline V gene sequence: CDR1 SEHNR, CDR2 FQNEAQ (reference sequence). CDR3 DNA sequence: TGTGCCAGCAGCTTAGGGGCAGGGGATGTGTACATTCAGTACTTC. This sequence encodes CASSLGAGDVYIQYF.

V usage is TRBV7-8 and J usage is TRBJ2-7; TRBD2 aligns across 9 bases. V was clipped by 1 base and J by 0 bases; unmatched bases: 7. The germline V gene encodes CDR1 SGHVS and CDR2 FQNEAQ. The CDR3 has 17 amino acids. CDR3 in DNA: TGTGCCAGCAGCTTAGGCGGTAGCGGGGGATACTCCTACGAGCAGTACTTC. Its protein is CASSLGGSGGYSYEQYF.

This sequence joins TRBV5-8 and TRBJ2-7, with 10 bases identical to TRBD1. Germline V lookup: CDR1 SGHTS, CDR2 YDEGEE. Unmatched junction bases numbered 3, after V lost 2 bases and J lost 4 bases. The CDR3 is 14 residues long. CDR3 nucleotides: TGTGCCAGCAGCTTTCGACAGGGGGCTTACGAGCAGTACTTC. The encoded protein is CASSFRQGAYEQYF.

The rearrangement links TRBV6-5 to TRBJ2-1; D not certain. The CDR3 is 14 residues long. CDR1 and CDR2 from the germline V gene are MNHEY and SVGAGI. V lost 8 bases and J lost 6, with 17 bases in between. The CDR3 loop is CASGPDPERNEQFF. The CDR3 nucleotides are TGTGCCAGCGGGCCTGATCCCGAGCGCAATGAGCAGTTCTTC.

Here the CDR3 reads CASSPTGGDQPQHF. In nucleotides, the CDR3 is TGTGCCAGCAGCCCCACAGGGGGCGACCAGCCCCAGCATTTT. V usage is TRBV6-5 and J usage is TRBJ1-5; 9 bases are shared with TRBD1. V was clipped by 6 bases and J by 7 bases; unmatched bases: 7. CDR1 and CDR2 (germline): MNHEY, SVGAGI. The CDR3 has 14 residues.

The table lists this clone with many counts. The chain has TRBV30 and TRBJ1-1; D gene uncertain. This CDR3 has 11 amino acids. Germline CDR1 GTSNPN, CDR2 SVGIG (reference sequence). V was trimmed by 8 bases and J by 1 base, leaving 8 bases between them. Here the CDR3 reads CAQSPNTEAFF. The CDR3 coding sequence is TGTGCCCAGAGCCCGAACACTGAAGCTTTCTTT.

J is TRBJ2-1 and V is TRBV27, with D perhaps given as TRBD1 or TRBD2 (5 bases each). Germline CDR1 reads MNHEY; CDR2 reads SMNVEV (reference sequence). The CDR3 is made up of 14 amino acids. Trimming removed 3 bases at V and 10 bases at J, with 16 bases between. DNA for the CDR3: TGTGCCAGCAGTTTTAGTTCCTGGGGGTCGGAGCAGTTCTTC. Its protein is CASSFSSWGSEQFF.

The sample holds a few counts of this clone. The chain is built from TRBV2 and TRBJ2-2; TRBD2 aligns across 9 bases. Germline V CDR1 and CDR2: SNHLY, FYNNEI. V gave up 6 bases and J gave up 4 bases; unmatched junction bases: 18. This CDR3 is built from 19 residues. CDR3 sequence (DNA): TGTGCCAGCAGGAGCGGGGGGTCCATTATCCTTCTGGGCACCGGGGAGCTGTTTTTT. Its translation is CASRSGGSIILLGTGELFF.

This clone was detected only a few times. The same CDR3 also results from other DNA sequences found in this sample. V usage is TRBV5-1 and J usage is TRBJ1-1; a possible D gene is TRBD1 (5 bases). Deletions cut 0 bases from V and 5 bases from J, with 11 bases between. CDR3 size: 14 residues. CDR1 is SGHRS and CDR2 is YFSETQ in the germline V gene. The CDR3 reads CASSLARGGTEAFF. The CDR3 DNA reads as TGCGCCAGCAGCTTGGCGAGGGGAGGAACTGAAGCTTTCTTT.

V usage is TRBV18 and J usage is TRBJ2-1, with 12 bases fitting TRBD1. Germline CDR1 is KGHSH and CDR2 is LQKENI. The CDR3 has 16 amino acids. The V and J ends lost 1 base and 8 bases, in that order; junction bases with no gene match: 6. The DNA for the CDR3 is TGTGCCAGCTCACCACGTGGGACAGGGGGCATCTATGAGCAGTTCTTC. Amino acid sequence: CASSPRGTGGIYEQFF.

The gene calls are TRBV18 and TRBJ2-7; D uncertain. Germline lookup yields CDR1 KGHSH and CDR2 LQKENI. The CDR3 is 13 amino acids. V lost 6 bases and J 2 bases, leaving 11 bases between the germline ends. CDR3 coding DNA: TGTGCCAGCTCGGCCGGCCGAACCTACGAGCAGTACTTC. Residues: CASSAGRTYEQYF.

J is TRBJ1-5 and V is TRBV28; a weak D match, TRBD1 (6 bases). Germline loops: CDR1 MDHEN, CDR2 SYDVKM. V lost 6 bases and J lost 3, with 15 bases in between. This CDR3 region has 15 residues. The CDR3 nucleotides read TGTGCCAGCAGGGGAGGGGCAGGGGACAATCAGCCCCAGCATTTT. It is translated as CASRGGAGDNQPQHF.

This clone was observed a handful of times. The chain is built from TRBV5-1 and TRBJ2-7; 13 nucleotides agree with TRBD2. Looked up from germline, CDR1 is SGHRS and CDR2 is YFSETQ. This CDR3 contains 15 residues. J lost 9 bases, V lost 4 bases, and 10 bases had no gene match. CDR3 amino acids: CASSRGTSGKVGQYF. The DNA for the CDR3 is TGCGCCAGCAGCCGAGGGACTAGCGGGAAAGTAGGGCAGTACTTC.

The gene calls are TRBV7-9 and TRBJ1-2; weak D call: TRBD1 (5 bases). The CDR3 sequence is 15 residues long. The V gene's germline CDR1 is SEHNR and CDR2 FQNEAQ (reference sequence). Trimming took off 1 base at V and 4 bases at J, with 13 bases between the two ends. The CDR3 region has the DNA TGTGCCAGCAGCTTAGAGGGGAGCAGGGCCTATGGCTACACCTTC. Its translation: CASSLEGSRAYGYTF.

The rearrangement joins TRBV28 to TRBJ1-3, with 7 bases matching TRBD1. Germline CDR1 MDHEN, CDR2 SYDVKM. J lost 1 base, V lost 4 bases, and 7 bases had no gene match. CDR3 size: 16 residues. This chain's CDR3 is CASSSPGGGSGNTIYF. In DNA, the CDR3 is TGTGCCAGCAGTTCCCCAGGGGGGGGGTCTGGAAACACCATATATTTT.